Presented here are 32 T cell receptor beta chains from one specimen sequenced in a study of regulatory T cells in long-lasting Graves disease. Specified time point: persistent/refractory GD, antithyroid drugs over 5 years with positive TRAb. The authors made the TCR library using RNA they extracted from PBMCs. Combining iRepertoire HTBI primers with Arm-PCR of CDR3 regions, the authors built TCR beta libraries. TCRdb ran MiXCR on the multiplex PCR reads and lists one entry per CDR3 protein. The repertoire includes roughly 430,000 distinct CDR3 sequences, under 25% of them detected once, and about 13% sits in the top ten. The starting material was peripheral blood mononuclear cells (PBMCs), obtained when the disease was refractory, from a patient treated with antithyroid drugs. Source of these receptors: a female donor with Graves disease.

The V gene is TRBV7-2, the J gene TRBJ2-2; D might be TRBD2 (6 bases). Trimming removed 3 bases from V and 4 bases from J, with 15 bases in between. The V gene's germline CDR1 is SGHTA and CDR2 FQGNSA. CDR3 length equals 16 residues. CDR3 protein: CASSLGGKAGTGELFF. The CDR3, as DNA: TGTGCCAGCAGCTTGGGCGGGAAGGCGGGCACCGGGGAGCTGTTTTTT.

This clonotype was counted ten times or more. The CDR3 coding sequence is TGTGCCAGCAGAGGGAACAATTATGGCTACACCTTC. Its protein product is CASRGNNYGYTF. The chain recombines TRBV6-4 with TRBJ1-2, with no clear D. Germline V gives CDR1 MRHNA, CDR2 SNTAGT. V lost 6 bases, J lost 5 bases, and 10 bases lay in between. The length of the CDR3 is 12 residues.

This clonotype was recorded many times. The chain carries TRBV28 and TRBJ1-2; a weak D match, TRBD1 (5 bases). CDR3 size: 13 residues. Germline V lookup: CDR1 MDHEN, CDR2 SYDVKM. V shed 7 bases and J shed 4 bases, with 13 bases lying between them. CDR3 region: CASNSGVTYGYTF. CDR3 DNA sequence: TGTGCCAGCAACTCGGGGGTAACCTATGGCTACACCTTC.

The CDR3 protein is CASSLGRQESSYEQYF. CDR3 sequence (DNA): TGTGCCAGCAGCTTGGGTCGGCAGGAGAGCTCCTACGAGCAGTACTTC. The chain carries TRBV5-4 and TRBJ2-7; D is unresolved. The CDR3 is made up of 16 amino acids. The ends were cut back, 0 bases at V and 0 bases at J, with 13 bases in the middle. CDR1 is SGHNT and CDR2 is YYREEE in the germline V gene (reference sequence).

This clonotype was counted ten times or more. The chain employs TRBV12-3 or TRBV12-4 and TRBJ1-1, with a possible D match to TRBD1 (6 bases). The CDR3 totals 15 residues. Deletions cut 4 bases from V and 1 base from J, with 13 bases between. The CDR3 sequence is CASSSNGQSNTEAFF. The DNA of the CDR3 is TGTGCCAGCAGTTCAAATGGACAGTCGAACACTGAAGCTTTCTTT.

The DNA for the CDR3 is TGTGCCACCCCCCCTCTCCGGCTGGGGGCCAACGTCCTGACTTTC. This translates into CATPPLRLGANVLTF. The genes are TRBV27 and TRBJ2-6; no clear D. Trimming removed 10 bases from V and 4 bases from J, with 17 bases in between. Germline V gene data show CDR1 as MNHEY and CDR2 as SMNVEV (reference sequence). There are 15 residues in the CDR3.

The chain carries TRBV14 and TRBJ2-7; D remains unclear. Germline assignment: CDR1 SGHDN and CDR2 FVKESK. Trimming removed 1 base at V and 2 bases at J, with 12 bases between. CDR3 length: 15 residues. CDR3 in DNA: TGTGCCAGCAGCCAAGCGTCAGGAAGGACCTACGAGCAGTACTTC. Translated: CASSQASGRTYEQYF.

With respect to this clonotype: The germline gene is not matched at one end of the junction; a read error may be the cause. This rearrangement joins TRBV2 to TRBJ2-3; perhaps TRBD1 as D (5 bases). The CDR3 sequence is 14 residues long. Per the germline V gene, CDR1 is SNHLY and CDR2 is FYNNEI. The CDR3 sequence is CASRTDFSTGTQYF. In nucleotides, the CDR3 is TGTGCCAGCCGGACGGATTTTAGCACAGGTACGCAGTATTTT. Full variable domain (remainder filled in from reference TRBV2 and TRBJ2-3): EPEVTQTPSHQVTQMGQEVILRCVPISNHLYFYWYRQILGQKVEFLVSFYNNEISEKSEIFDDQFSVERPDGSNFTLKIRSTKLEDSAMYFCASRTDFSTGTQYFGPGTRLTVL.

Notes on this clonotype: A much larger clone lies a single base off, so this may be a read error. CDR3 loop: CASSDFTSHYERYF. In nucleotides, the CDR3 is TGTGCCAGCAGTGATTTTACTAGCCACTACGAGCGGTACTTC. The chain joins TRBV2 to TRBJ2-7, with a possible D match to TRBD2 (6 bases). Germline-derived CDR1 and CDR2 are SNHLY and FYNNEI. CDR3 length equals 14 residues.

The chain has TRBV3-1 and TRBJ2-5; perhaps D is TRBD1 or TRBD2 (7 bases each). The CDR3 runs 15 residues. V shed 3 bases and J shed 5 bases, with 16 bases lying between them. Per germline, CDR1 LGHDT and CDR2 YNNKEL (reference sequence). The CDR3 nucleotides are TGTGCCAGCAGCCACCCCAGGGGGGGGGGTGAGACCCAGTACTTC. Translated, it gives CASSHPRGGGETQYF.

This clonotype was counted ten times or more. The chain has TRBV2 and TRBJ2-5; 9 bases map to TRBD1. Germline CDR1 reads SNHLY; CDR2 reads FYNNEI. The V and J ends lost 5 bases and 2 bases, in that order; junction bases with no gene match: 6. This CDR3 region has 15 residues. CDR3: CASSKTGQGQETQYF. The CDR3 DNA follows: TGTGCCAGCAGTAAGACCGGACAGGGGCAAGAGACCCAGTACTTC.

This clonotype came up many times. This rearrangement joins TRBV12-3 or TRBV12-4 to TRBJ2-7, with D possibly TRBD1 on 6 matching bases. The CDR3 contains 13 residues. V lost 7 bases and J lost 2, with 12 bases in between. The CDR3: CASTQGSPYEQYF. Written as DNA, the CDR3 is TGTGCCAGCACACAGGGTTCCCCCTACGAGCAGTACTTC.

The chain is built from TRBV27 and TRBJ2-7; maybe TRBD1 (5 bases). The CDR3 extends over 15 amino acids. Trimming removed 6 bases at V and 3 bases at J, with 18 bases between. From germline, CDR1 is MNHEY and CDR2 SMNVEV (reference sequence). CDR3 DNA sequence: TGTGCCAGCAGCTTCTTTGCTCGGACAAACTACGAGCAGTACTTC. Its translation: CASSFFARTNYEQYF.

The chain recombines TRBV20-1 with TRBJ2-3; 11 nucleotides line up with TRBD2. Losses at the gene ends were 4 bases for V and 4 bases for J; bases not matched to a gene: 10. CDR1 is DFQATT, CDR2 SNEGSKA, per germline (reference sequence). The CDR3 sequence is 16 residues long. Here the CDR3 reads CSAIPPTSGAADTQYF. The CDR3 nucleotides are TGCAGTGCTATTCCCCCGACTAGCGGGGCAGCAGATACGCAGTATTTT.

In its sample, this clonotype was seen many times. This chain uses TRBV12-3 or TRBV12-4 with TRBJ2-5; 13 bases are shared with TRBD2. This CDR3 region has 16 residues. J gave up 5 bases and V 4 bases, and 7 bases lay outside the gene matches. This CDR3 is CASSSRTSGRTETQYF. Here the CDR3 DNA reads TGTGCCAGCAGTTCCCGGACTAGCGGGAGAACTGAGACCCAGTACTTC.

In this sample, this clonotype turned up many times. V and J are TRBV5-5 and TRBJ2-2; 8 bases fit TRBD1. The CDR3 is 16 residues long. Losses at the gene ends were 3 bases for V and 1 base for J; bases not matched to a gene: 5. Germline V gene data show CDR1 as SGHKS and CDR2 as YYEKEE (reference sequence). DNA of the CDR3: TGTGCCAGCAGCTCCAGGGGGCCGCGGAACACCGGGGAGCTGTTTTTT. This translates into CASSSRGPRNTGELFF.

This clonotype is a singleton in its sample. This may be a read error: a much more frequent sequence differs by one nucleotide. The gene calls are TRBV2 and TRBJ1-1; D not resolved. CDR3 length: 12 residues. CDR1 is SNHLY and CDR2 is FYNNEI in the germline V gene. The CDR3 nucleotides are TGTGCCAGCGGTGAATTCTTTACTGAAGCTTTCTTT. Protein: CASGEFFTEAFF.

This clonotype was observed a handful of times. The rearrangement joins TRBV5-1 to TRBJ2-6; D not resolved. Germline V lookup: CDR1 SGHRS, CDR2 YFSETQ. V lost 6 bases to trimming and J lost 6 bases, with 7 bases between them. The CDR3 loop spans 12 amino acids. This CDR3 is CASKLEANVLTF. The CDR3 DNA reads TGCGCCAGCAAATTGGAGGCCAACGTCCTGACTTTC.

CDR3 DNA: TGTGCCAGCAGCTTCATCCCCGGGACAGAAAATGAAAAACTGTTTTTT. This gives the protein CASSFIPGTENEKLFF. The chain joins TRBV11-2 to TRBJ1-4; 7 bases are a match to TRBD1. CDR3 length: 16 amino acids. V was pared by 3 bases and J by 5 bases, with 9 bases of the junction left unmatched. Germline loops: CDR1 SGHAT, CDR2 FQNNGV.

This clonotype was detected ten times or more. The chain links TRBV28 to TRBJ2-1; D may correspond to TRBD1 or TRBD2 (6 bases each). The end of the DNA aligns better with TRBJ2-5, so the J call may be wrong. The germline CDR1 and CDR2 sequences are MDHEN and SYDVKM. This CDR3 is 15 amino acids long. CDR3: CASSSWRDTEETQYF. CDR3 sequence (DNA): TGTGCCAGCAGTTCATGGAGGGACACCGAAGAGACCCAGTACTTC.

This clonotype came up once. A read error likely explains this, since a far larger clone differs by one base. The chain combines TRBV7-3 with TRBJ1-4, with 8 bases fitting TRBD1. The CDR3 contains 17 residues. Germline CDR1 and CDR2: SGHTA and FQGTGA. The CDR3 protein is CASSRQTGGQQNEKLVF. In DNA, the CDR3 is TGTGCCAGCAGCCGACAAACAGGGGGACAGCAAAATGAAAAACTGGTTTTT.

This rearrangement joins TRBV6-2 or TRBV6-3 to TRBJ2-7, with D tentatively TRBD2 (5 bases). CDR3 size: 15 residues. Trimming took off 0 bases at V and 9 bases at J, with 18 bases between the two ends. CDR1 is MNHEY, CDR2 SVGEGT, per germline. CDR3 region: CASSYSALALFVQYF. In DNA form, the CDR3 reads TGTGCCAGCAGTTACTCGGCCCTAGCTCTATTCGTGCAGTACTTC.

The chain recombines TRBV9 with TRBJ1-1, with D uncertain. CDR1 SGDLS and CDR2 YYNGEE come from the germline V gene. The CDR3 consists of 14 residues. V gave up 0 bases and J gave up 4 bases, with 10 bases separating them. CDR3 protein: CASSVEGGSTEAFF. In DNA, the CDR3 is TGTGCCAGCAGCGTAGAGGGAGGTAGCACTGAAGCTTTCTTT.

This clonotype was seen a few times. V and J are TRBV18 and TRBJ2-5; unclear D gene. Per the germline V gene, CDR1 is KGHSH and CDR2 is LQKENI. This CDR3 spans 15 amino acids. Deletions cut 3 bases from V and 3 bases from J, with 14 bases between. The CDR3 coding sequence is TGTGCCAGCTCACCGGTATTAACCAACAAAGAGACCCAGTACTTC. It encodes CASSPVLTNKETQYF. Using reference TRBV18 and TRBJ2-5 for the parts outside the CDR3, the full variable domain is NAGVMQNPRHLVRRRGQEARLRCSPMKGHSHVYWYRQLPEEGLKFMVYLQKENIIDESGMPKERFSAEFPKEGPSILRIQQVVRGDSAAYFCASSPVLTNKETQYFGPGTRLLVL.

The chain is built from TRBV7-2 and TRBJ2-7; D possibly matches TRBD1 or TRBD2 (5 bases each). The germline CDR1 and CDR2 sequences are SGHTA and FQGNSA. V lost 1 base and J lost 6, with 10 bases in between. The CDR3 has 13 amino acids. CDR3 DNA: TGTGCCAGCAGCTTAGTGGGGACGGCCGAGCAGTACTTC. Protein sequence: CASSLVGTAEQYF. The whole variable domain, remainder taken from reference TRBV7-2 and TRBJ2-7, is GAGVSQSPSNKVTEKGKDVELRCDPISGHTALYWYRQSLGQGLEFLIYFQGNSAPDKSGLPSDRFSAERTGGSVSTLTIQRTQQEDSAVYLCASSLVGTAEQYFGPGTRLTVT.

V usage is TRBV6-1 and J usage is TRBJ1-4; D gene uncertain. V was trimmed by 5 bases and J by 8 bases, leaving 9 bases between them. This CDR3 region has 12 residues. In germline, CDR1 is MNHNS, CDR2 SASEGT. DNA for the CDR3: TGTGCCAGCAGTAGAGGCGGAGAAAAACTGTTTTTT. Its translation is CASSRGGEKLFF.

The chain combines TRBV29-1 with TRBJ1-2; weak D call: TRBD1 (6 bases). Trimming shortened V by 7 bases and J by 7 bases, and 16 bases separated the two germline ends. Germline-derived CDR1 and CDR2 are SQVTM and ANQGSEA. This CDR3 contains 12 residues. CDR3 nucleotide sequence: TGCAGCGCCGACGGGGGGCCAAGTGGCTACACCTTC. This encodes CSADGGPSGYTF.

This clonotype was detected only a few times. The CDR3 DNA reads as TGTGCCAGCAGAGTCGGGGGAGTCAATCAGCCCCAGCATTTT. It codes for CASRVGGVNQPQHF. The V call is TRBV5-8, the J call TRBJ1-5; D may be TRBD1 (5 bases). Germline V gene sequence: CDR1 SGHTS, CDR2 YDEGEE. The CDR3 is made up of 14 amino acids. Between the trimmed V and J ends, which lost 5 bases and 3 bases, there was a span of 12 bases.

This clonotype was counted many times. V usage is TRBV5-1 and J usage is TRBJ1-1, with D unresolved. The germline CDR1 and CDR2 sequences are SGHRS and YFSETQ. The CDR3 length is 14 residues. The V end was cut by 3 bases, the J end by 3 bases, with 12 bases between. The CDR3 nucleotides are TGCGCCAGCAGCTCCTCCCCATCCGACACTGAAGCTTTCTTT. Its translation is CASSSSPSDTEAFF.

The chain links TRBV15 to TRBJ1-5; D remains unclear. V lost 1 base and J 2 bases, leaving 12 bases between the germline ends. This CDR3 spans 16 amino acids. Germline CDR1 and CDR2: LNHNV and YYDKDF (reference sequence). CDR3 residues: CATSRGLYIGNQPQHF. The DNA of the CDR3 is TGTGCCACCAGCAGAGGTCTTTACATCGGCAATCAGCCCCAGCATTTT.

This clonotype was observed at least ten times. V usage is TRBV5-1 and J usage is TRBJ2-7, with TRBD1 matching 7 bases. V trimming: 5 bases; J trimming: 3 bases; junction bases outside the gene matches: 11. The CDR3 spans 15 residues. Germline CDR1 reads SGHRS; CDR2 reads YFSETQ. CDR3 amino acids: CASSQTPGQRYEQYF. The CDR3 nucleotides are TGCGCCAGCAGTCAAACTCCGGGACAGCGCTACGAGCAGTACTTC.

This clonotype is a singleton in its sample. This may be a read error: a much more frequent sequence differs by one nucleotide. The chain employs TRBV2 and TRBJ1-2; D not resolved. Trimming shortened V by 4 bases and J by 8 bases, and 5 bases separated the two germline ends. Germline-derived CDR1 and CDR2 are SNHLY and FYNNEI. This CDR3 region has 10 residues. The CDR3 bases are TGTGCCAGCAGTGTGGAGGGCTACACCTTC. This sequence encodes CASSVEGYTF.